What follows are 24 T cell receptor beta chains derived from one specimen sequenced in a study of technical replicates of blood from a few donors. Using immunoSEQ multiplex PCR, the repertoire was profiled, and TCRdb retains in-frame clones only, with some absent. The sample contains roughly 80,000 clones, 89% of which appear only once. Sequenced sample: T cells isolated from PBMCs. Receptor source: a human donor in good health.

The CDR3 region has the DNA TGTGCCAGCAGTGGGCGGGAGAATTACATTCAGTACTTC. Translating gives CASSGRENYIQYF. The chain joins TRBV27 to TRBJ2-4; 7 nucleotides agree with TRBD2. J was trimmed by 8 bases and V by 5 bases; bases with no gene match: 6. This CDR3 spans 13 amino acids. In germline, CDR1 is MNHEY, CDR2 SMNVEV (reference sequence).

The CDR3 loop is CAISPLSSGSETQYF. CDR3 in DNA: TGTGCCATCAGCCCACTCTCTAGCGGGAGTGAGACCCAGTACTTC. This rearrangement joins TRBV10-3 to TRBJ2-5; 10 bases agree with TRBD2. From germline, CDR1 is ENHRY and CDR2 SYGVKD. This CDR3 comprises 15 residues. J was trimmed by 5 bases and V by 6 bases; bases with no gene match: 9.

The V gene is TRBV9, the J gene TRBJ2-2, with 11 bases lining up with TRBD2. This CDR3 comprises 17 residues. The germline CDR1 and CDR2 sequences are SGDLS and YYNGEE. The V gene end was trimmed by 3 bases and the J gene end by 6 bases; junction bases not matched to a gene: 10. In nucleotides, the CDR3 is TGTGCCAGCAGCGCCGGACTAGCGGGCGCCCTTGCCGGGGAGCTGTTTTTT. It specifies CASSAGLAGALAGELFF.

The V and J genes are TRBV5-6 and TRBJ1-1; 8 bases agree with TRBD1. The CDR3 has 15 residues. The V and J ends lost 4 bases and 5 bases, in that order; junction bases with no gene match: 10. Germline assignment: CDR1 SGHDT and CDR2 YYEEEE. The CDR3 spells CASSVRGPGKTEAFF. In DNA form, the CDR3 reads TGTGCCAGCAGCGTCAGGGGGCCAGGAAAGACTGAAGCTTTCTTT.

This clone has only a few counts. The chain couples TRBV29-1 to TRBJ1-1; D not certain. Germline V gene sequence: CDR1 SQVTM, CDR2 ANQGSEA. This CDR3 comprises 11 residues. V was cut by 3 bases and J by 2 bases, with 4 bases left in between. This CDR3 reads CSVEANTEAFF. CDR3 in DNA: TGCAGCGTTGAGGCTAACACTGAAGCTTTCTTT. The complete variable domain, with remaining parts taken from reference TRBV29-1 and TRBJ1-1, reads SAVISQKPSRDICQRGTSLTIQCQVDSQVTMMFWYRQQPGQSLTLIATANQGSEATYESGFVIDKFPISRPNLTFSTLTVSNMSPEDSSIYLCSVEANTEAFFGQGTRLTVV.

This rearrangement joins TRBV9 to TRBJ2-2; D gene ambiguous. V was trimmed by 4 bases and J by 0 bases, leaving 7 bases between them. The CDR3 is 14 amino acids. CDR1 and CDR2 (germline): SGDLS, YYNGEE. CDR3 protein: CASSPITNTGELFF. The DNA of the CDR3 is TGTGCCAGCAGCCCTATCACGAACACCGGGGAGCTGTTTTTT.

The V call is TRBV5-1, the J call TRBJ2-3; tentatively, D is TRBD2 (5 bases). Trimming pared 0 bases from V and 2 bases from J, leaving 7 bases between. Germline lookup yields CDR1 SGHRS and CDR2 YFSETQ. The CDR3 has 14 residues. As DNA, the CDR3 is TGCGCCAGCAGCTTGGACGGGGTCACAGATACGCAGTATTTT. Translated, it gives CASSLDGVTDTQYF.

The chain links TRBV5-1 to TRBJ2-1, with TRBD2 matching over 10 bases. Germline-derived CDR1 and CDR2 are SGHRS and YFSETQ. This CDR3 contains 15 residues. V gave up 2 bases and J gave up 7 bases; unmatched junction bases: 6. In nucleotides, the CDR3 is TGCGCCAGCAGCTTTAGCGGGAGGCCGGGGAATGAGCAGTTCTTC. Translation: CASSFSGRPGNEQFF. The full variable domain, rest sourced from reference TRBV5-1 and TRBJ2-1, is KAGVTQTPRYLIKTRGQQVTLSCSPISGHRSVSWYQQTPGQGLQFLFEYFSETQRNKGNFPGRFSGRQFSNSRSEMNVSTLELGDSALYLCASSFSGRPGNEQFFGPGTRLTVL.

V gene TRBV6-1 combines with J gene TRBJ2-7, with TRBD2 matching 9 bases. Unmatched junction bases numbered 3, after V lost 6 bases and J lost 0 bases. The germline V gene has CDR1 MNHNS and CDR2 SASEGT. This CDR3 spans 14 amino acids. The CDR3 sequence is CASSDSGSSYEQYF. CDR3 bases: TGTGCCAGCAGCGATAGCGGGAGCTCCTACGAGCAGTACTTC.

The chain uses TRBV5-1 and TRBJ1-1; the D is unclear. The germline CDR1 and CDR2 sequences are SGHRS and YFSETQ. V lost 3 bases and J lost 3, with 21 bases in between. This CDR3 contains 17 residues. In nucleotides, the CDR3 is TGCGCCAGCAGCTACCGGAGGTGGCCGGGCGGGGACACTGAAGCTTTCTTT. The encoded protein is CASSYRRWPGGDTEAFF.

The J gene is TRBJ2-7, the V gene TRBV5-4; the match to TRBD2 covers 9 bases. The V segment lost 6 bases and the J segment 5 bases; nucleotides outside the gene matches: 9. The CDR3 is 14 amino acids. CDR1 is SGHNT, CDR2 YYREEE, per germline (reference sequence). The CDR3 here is CASTPNAGGHEQYF. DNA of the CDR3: TGTGCCAGCACCCCCAATGCGGGGGGGCACGAGCAGTACTTC.

CDR3 nucleotides: TGTGCCAGCAGTTTAAAATCCGGGTTCTCTGGAAACACCATATATTTT. Translating gives CASSLKSGFSGNTIYF. The rearrangement links TRBV27 to TRBJ1-3; D ambiguous. V was cut by 2 bases and J by 0 bases, with 11 bases left in between. The CDR3 is 16 residues long. Germline V lookup: CDR1 MNHEY, CDR2 SMNVEV (reference sequence).

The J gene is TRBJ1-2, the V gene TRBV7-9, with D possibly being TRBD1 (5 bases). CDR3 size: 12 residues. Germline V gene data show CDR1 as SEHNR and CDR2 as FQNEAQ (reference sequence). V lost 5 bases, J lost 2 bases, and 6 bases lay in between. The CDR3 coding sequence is TGTGCCAGCAGCGGGGGGAACTATGGCTACACCTTC. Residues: CASSGGNYGYTF.

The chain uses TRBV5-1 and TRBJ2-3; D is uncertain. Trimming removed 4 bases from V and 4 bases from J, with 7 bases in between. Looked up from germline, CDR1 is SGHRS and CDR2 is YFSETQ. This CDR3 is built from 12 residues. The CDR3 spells CASSPVADTQYF. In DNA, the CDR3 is TGCGCCAGCAGCCCCGTTGCAGATACGCAGTATTTT.

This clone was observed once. The CDR3 DNA is TGTGCCAGCAGGGCCATGGTAAGCGGTTACAATGAGCAGTTCTTC. Protein product: CASRAMVSGYNEQFF. The V call is TRBV7-3, the J call TRBJ2-1; D might be TRBD2 (5 bases). Trimming pared 6 bases from V and 4 bases from J, leaving 16 bases between. The V gene's germline CDR1 is SGHTA and CDR2 FQGTGA. This CDR3 is 15 amino acids long. The full variable domain, rest sourced from reference TRBV7-3 and TRBJ2-1, is GAGVSQTPSNKVTEKGKYVELRCDPISGHTALYWYRQSLGQGPEFLIYFQGTGAADDSGLPNDRFFAVRPEGSVSTLKIQRTERGDSAVYLCASRAMVSGYNEQFFGPGTRLTVL.

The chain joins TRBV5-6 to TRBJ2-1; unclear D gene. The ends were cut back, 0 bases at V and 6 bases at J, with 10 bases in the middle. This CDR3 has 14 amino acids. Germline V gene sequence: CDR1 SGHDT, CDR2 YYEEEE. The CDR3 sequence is CASSLDPTGNEQFF. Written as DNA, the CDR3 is TGTGCCAGCAGCTTGGACCCCACGGGCAATGAGCAGTTCTTC.

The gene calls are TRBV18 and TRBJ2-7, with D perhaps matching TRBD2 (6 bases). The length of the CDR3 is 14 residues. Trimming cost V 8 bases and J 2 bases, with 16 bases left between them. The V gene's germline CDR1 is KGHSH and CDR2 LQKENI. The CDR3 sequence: CASMIAEDPYEQYF. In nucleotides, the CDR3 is TGTGCCAGCATGATAGCGGAAGACCCCTACGAGCAGTACTTC.

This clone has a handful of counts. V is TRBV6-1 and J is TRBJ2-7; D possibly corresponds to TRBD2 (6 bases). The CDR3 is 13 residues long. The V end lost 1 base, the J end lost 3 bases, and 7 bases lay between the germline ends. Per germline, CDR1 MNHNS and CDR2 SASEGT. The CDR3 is CASSEERVYEQYF. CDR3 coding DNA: TGTGCCAGCAGTGAAGAGCGGGTCTACGAGCAGTACTTC.

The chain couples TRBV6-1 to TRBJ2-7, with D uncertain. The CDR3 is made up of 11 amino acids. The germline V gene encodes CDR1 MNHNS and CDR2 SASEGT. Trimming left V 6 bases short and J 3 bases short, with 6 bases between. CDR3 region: CASREDYEQYF. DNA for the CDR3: TGTGCCAGCAGAGAGGACTACGAGCAGTACTTC.

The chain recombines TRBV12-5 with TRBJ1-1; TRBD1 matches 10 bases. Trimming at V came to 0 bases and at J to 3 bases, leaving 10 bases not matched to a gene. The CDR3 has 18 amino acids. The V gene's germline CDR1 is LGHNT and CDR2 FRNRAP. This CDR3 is CASGLVALLDRGYTEAFF. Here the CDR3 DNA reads TGTGCTAGTGGTTTGGTTGCTTTGCTGGACAGGGGGTACACTGAAGCTTTCTTT.

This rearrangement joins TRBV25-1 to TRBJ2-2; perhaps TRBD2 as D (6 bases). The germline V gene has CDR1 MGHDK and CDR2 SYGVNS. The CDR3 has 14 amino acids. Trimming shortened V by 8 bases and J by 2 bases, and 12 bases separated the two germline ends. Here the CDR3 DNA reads TGTGCCAGCTGGGACGGACTAAACACCGGGGAGCTGTTTTTT. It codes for CASWDGLNTGELFF.

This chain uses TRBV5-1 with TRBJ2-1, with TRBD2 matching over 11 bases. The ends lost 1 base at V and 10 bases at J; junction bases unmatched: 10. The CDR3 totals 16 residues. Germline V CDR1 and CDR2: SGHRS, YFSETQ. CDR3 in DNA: TGCGCCAGCAGCTTGAGGCTAGCGGGAGGCTCCCCGGAGCAGTTCTTC. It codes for CASSLRLAGGSPEQFF.

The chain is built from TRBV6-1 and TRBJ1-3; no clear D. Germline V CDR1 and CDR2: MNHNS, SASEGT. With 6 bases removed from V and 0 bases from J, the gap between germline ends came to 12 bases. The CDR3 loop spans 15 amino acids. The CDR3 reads CASSELPVSGNTIYF. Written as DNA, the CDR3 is TGTGCCAGCAGCGAACTCCCCGTCTCTGGAAACACCATATATTTT.

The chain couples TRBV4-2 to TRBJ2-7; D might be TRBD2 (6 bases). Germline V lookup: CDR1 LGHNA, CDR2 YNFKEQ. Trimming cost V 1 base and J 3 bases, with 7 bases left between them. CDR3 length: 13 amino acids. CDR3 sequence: CASSQVADYEQYF. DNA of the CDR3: TGTGCCAGCAGCCAAGTAGCGGACTACGAGCAGTACTTC.